This note documents a single T cell receptor beta chain sequence. This entry belongs to a study of blood T cell repertoires in COVID-19. TCRdb's table, derived via immunoSEQ multiplex PCR, lists solely in-frame clones and lacks some. The sample gives roughly 150,000 clones, around 83% of which show up once; under 6% is in the top ten. Germline CDR1 and CDR2: MGHRA and YSYEKL. The CDR3 covers 13 residues. Trimming took off 5 bases at V and 8 bases at J, with 13 bases between the two ends. Sequencing was performed on peripheral blood. This clonotype originated in a woman aged 45 to 65 with COVID-19, enrolled during active disease. The chain employs TRBV4-1 and TRBJ2-1; D might be TRBD1 (5 bases). This CDR3 reads CASSNSRVDEQFF. Written as DNA, the CDR3 is TGCGCCAGCAGCAACTCCAGGGTGGATGAGCAGTTCTTC.